This entry describes one TCR beta chain. Its antigen is unidentified. Clones were sequenced by immunoSEQ multiplex PCR, and TCRdb holds only the in-frame ones, with some missing. The sample has 200,000 to 300,000 clones; 80% to 95% are singletons. The data belong to a study of T cell responses to AZD1222 COVID-19 vaccine. As for the study in general: Doses given second, at about 4 or about 12 weeks, were pooled. Study-wide results and caveats: The sample set comprised mostly white British donors with more females, and clonal diversity was possibly underestimated. Elevations in Spike-specific TCR breadth and depth followed administration of two AZD1222 doses. Of spike-specific TCRs, nearly half reportedly target regions left unmutated in variants.

Between the trimmed V and J ends, which lost 1 base and 10 bases, there was a span of 7 bases. CDR3 length: 11 residues. From germline, CDR1 is SEHNR and CDR2 FQNEAQ (reference sequence). The sample here was peripheral blood, taken on day 0 of AZD1222 vaccination. The receptor was isolated from an adult in good health. The chain links TRBV7-9 to TRBJ1-1, with D unresolved. This CDR3 reads CASSLGVVAFF. CDR3 DNA: TGTGCCAGCAGCTTAGGGGTAGTAGCTTTCTTT.